The next 9 T cell receptor beta chains were all read from a single sample in a study of Graves' ophthalmopathy and Graves' hyperthyroidism. RNA transcripts were the template, and TCR beta CDR3 regions were amplified from them. Second-round multiplex PCR came after first-round RT-PCR with HTBI primers. TCRdb analysed the multiplex PCR reads with MiXCR anew, one entry per CDR3 protein. This repertoire shows approximately 160,000 distinct CDR3 sequences, 39% found once; its top ten account for approximately 8.9%. Sample: peripheral blood. The receptors here all came from a man aged 25 to 40 with Graves' ophthalmopathy.

This chain connects TRBV11-2 to TRBJ1-1; D unresolved. The V end lost 3 bases, the J end lost 5 bases, and 13 bases lay between the germline ends. Germline values: CDR1 SGHAT, CDR2 FQNNGV. This CDR3 has 14 residues. This chain's CDR3 is CASSFGETVTEAFF. DNA of the CDR3: TGTGCCAGCAGCTTCGGAGAGACGGTTACTGAAGCTTTCTTT.

The CDR3 sequence is CASGGRQGGYEQYF. The CDR3, as DNA: TGCGCCAGCGGTGGACGACAGGGAGGCTACGAGCAGTACTTC. The rearrangement uses TRBV4-3 and TRBJ2-7, with a weak D call TRBD1 (7 bases). CDR3 length: 14 amino acids. Germline V gene sequence: CDR1 LGHNA, CDR2 YSLEER. Between the trimmed V and J ends, which lost 8 bases and 3 bases, there was a span of 17 bases.

This clonotype has only a few counts. The chain carries TRBV28 and TRBJ1-2; D unresolved. The V and J ends lost 5 bases and 3 bases respectively, with 13 bases between them. Germline V CDR1 and CDR2: MDHEN, SYDVKM. The CDR3 consists of 14 residues. The CDR3 sequence: CASSQLDGYYGYTF. The DNA of the CDR3 is TGTGCCAGCAGTCAACTAGACGGGTACTATGGCTACACCTTC.

This clonotype was detected a few times. V is TRBV27 and J is TRBJ1-1; perhaps TRBD1 as D (5 bases). V lost 0 bases, J lost 5 bases, and 13 bases lay in between. CDR3 size: 15 residues. Germline V gene sequence: CDR1 MNHEY, CDR2 SMNVEV (reference sequence). The CDR3 reads CASSLSPGTGTEAFF. Here the CDR3 DNA reads TGTGCCAGCAGTTTATCGCCGGGGACGGGGACTGAAGCTTTCTTT.

This clonotype was seen at least ten times. The V gene is TRBV4-1, the J gene TRBJ2-2; possible D gene TRBD1, 6 bases. V was trimmed by 1 base and J by 5 bases, leaving 11 bases between them. The CDR3 contains 15 residues. Germline assignment: CDR1 MGHRA and CDR2 YSYEKL. This chain's CDR3 is CASSQGLQGTGELFF. Here the CDR3 DNA reads TGCGCCAGCAGCCAAGGACTACAGGGAACCGGGGAGCTGTTTTTT.

This clonotype counts as medium-sized (0.01 to 0.1%). The rearrangement uses TRBV6-5 and TRBJ1-2; weak D call: TRBD1 (5 bases). The CDR3 consists of 15 residues. Per the germline V gene, CDR1 is MNHEY and CDR2 is SVGAGI. V gave up 0 bases and J gave up 0 bases, with 8 bases separating them. DNA of the CDR3: TGTGCCAGCAGTTACTCATCGGGGGCTAACTATGGCTACACCTTC. Amino acid sequence: CASSYSSGANYGYTF.

This clonotype was recorded many times. The rearrangement links TRBV6-4 to TRBJ2-5; the match to TRBD1 covers 7 bases. With 6 bases clipped from V and 5 bases from J, the junction kept 24 bases outside the gene matches. This CDR3 is built from 19 residues. Germline V lookup: CDR1 MRHNA, CDR2 SNTAGT. DNA for the CDR3: TGTGCCAGCAGCACCTTAACCGGGACAGCGGCATTTTTTATGGAGACCCAGTACTTC. This sequence encodes CASSTLTGTAAFFMETQYF.

The table lists this clonotype with many counts. This chain connects TRBV7-2 to TRBJ1-2; 8 nucleotides align to TRBD1. Trimming took 3 bases from V and 8 from J; bases not matched to a gene: 5. CDR3 length: 13 residues. Germline V gives CDR1 SGHTA, CDR2 FQGNSA. This chain's CDR3 is CASSFPGGAGYTF. The DNA for the CDR3 is TGTGCCAGCAGCTTTCCAGGGGGCGCGGGCTACACCTTC.

This clonotype was found many times. The chain links TRBV12-3 or TRBV12-4 to TRBJ2-6; D unresolved. CDR3 length: 15 amino acids. Trimming removed 1 base from V and 0 bases from J, with 4 bases in between. CDR3 nucleotide sequence: TGTGCCAGCAGTTTAGGGGACTCTGGGGCCAACGTCCTGACTTTC. Translation gives CASSLGDSGANVLTF.